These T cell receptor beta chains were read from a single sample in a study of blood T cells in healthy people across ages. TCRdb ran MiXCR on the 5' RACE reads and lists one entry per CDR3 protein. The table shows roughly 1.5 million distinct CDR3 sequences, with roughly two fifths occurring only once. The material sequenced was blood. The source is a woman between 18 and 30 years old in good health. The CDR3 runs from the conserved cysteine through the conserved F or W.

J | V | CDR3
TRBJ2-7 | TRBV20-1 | CSATRTAPYEQYF
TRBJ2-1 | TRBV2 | CAGRTRQKSYNEQFF
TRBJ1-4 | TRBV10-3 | CTISGWTETNEELFF
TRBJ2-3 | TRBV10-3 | CAISEFGGGATDTQYF
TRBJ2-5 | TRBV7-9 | CASSFIPPETQYF
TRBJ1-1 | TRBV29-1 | CSVEGRVSAEAFF
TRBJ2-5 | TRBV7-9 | CAGSLGGGLQETQYF
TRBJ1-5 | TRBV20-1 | CNARSGAYNQPQHF
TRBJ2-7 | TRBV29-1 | CSVVSLAGAYEQYF
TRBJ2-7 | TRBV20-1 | CSARVTSGRSFDEQYF
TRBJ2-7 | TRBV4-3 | CASSPLVWAYEQYF
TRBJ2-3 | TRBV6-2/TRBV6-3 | CASRGLRDVWNTQYF
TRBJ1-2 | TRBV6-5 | CASSSTGEVYGYTF
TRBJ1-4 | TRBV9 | CASSPRSLAGGDIREKLFF
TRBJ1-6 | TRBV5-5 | CASSWGQLTNSPLHF
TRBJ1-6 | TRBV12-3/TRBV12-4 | CASSLAGFGQGASPLHF
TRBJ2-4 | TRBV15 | CATSRDGNIQYF
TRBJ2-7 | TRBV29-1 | CSVAGTSGSYEQYF
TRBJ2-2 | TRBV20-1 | CSARKLAGLFANTGELFF
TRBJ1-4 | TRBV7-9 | CASSLGGGLNEKLFF
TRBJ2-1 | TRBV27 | CASSHGTSGELEQFF
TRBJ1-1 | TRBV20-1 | CSARSHKGAGAFF